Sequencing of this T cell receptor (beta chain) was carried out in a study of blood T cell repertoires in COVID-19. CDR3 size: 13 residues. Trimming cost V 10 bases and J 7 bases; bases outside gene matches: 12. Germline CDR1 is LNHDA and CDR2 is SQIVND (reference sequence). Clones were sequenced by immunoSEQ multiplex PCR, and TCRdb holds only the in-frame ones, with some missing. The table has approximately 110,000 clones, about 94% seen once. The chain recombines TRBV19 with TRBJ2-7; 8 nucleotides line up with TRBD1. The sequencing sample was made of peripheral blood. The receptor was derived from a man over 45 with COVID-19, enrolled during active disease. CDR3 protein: CATLDRVLQEQYF. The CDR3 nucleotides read TGTGCCACTCTGGACAGGGTATTGCAAGAGCAGTACTTC.